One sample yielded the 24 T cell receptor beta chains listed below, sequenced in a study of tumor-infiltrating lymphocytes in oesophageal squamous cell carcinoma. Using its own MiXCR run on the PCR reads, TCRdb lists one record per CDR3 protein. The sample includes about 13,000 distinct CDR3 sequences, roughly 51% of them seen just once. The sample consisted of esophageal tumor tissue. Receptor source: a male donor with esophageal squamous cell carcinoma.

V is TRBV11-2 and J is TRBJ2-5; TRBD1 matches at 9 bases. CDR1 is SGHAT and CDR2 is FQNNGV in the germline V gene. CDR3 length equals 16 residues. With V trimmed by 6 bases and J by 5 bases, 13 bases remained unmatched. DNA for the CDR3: TGTGCCAGCAGGGCTTATACAGGGGGCTTGATGGAGACCCAGTACTTC. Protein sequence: CASRAYTGGLMETQYF.

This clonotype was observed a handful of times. The CDR3 region is CASRESGASSYNEQYF. In DNA form, the CDR3 reads TGTGCCAGCAGGGAAAGCGGGGCAAGCTCCTACAATGAGCAGTACTTC. This chain joins TRBV6-1 and TRBJ2-5; the match to TRBD2 covers 7 bases. V lost 6 bases to trimming and J lost 11 bases; unmatched junction nucleotides: 21. The CDR3 has 16 amino acids. In germline, CDR1 is MNHNS, CDR2 SASEGT.

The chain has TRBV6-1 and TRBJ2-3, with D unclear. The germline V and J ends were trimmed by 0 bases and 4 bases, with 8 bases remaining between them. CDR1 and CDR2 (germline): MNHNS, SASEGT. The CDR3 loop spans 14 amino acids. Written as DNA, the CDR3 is TGTGCCAGCAGTGAAGCGGTGCTGCCAGATACGCAGTATTTT. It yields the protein CASSEAVLPDTQYF.

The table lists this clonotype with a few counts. The CDR3 sequence: CASSRTRRPLKPQHF. The CDR3 nucleotides are TGTGCCAGCAGCCGGACCCGAAGGCCCCTTAAGCCCCAGCATTTT. The gene calls are TRBV4-2 and TRBJ1-5; no firm D call. V was trimmed by 4 bases and J by 8 bases, leaving 18 bases between them. The germline V gene encodes CDR1 LGHNA and CDR2 YNFKEQ. The CDR3 contains 15 residues.

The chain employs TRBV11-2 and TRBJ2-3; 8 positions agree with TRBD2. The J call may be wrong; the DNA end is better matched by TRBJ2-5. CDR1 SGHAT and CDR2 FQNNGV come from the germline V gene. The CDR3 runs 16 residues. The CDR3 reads CASSLGSRSSGETQYF. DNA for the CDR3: TGTGCCAGCAGTCTAGGATCGAGGTCTAGCGGGGAGACCCAGTACTTC.

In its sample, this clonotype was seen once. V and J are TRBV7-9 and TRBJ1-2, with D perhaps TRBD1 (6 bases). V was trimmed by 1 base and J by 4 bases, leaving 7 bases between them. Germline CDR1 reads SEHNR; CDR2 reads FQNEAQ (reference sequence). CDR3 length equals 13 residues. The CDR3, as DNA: TGTGCCAGCAGCTTAGTGGACAGCTATGGCTACACCTTC. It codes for CASSLVDSYGYTF. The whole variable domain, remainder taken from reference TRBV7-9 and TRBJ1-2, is DTGVSQNPRHKITKRGQNVTFRCDPISEHNRLYWYRQTLGQGPEFLTYFQNEAQLEKSRLLSDRFSAERPKGSFSTLEIQRTEQGDSAMYLCASSLVDSYGYTFGSGTRLTVV.

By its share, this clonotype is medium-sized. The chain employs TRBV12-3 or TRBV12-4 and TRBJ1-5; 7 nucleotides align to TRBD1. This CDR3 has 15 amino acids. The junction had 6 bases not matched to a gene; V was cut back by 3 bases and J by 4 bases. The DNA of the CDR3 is TGTGCCAGCAGTTTTTGGCAGGGGGAGAATCAGCCCCAGCATTTT. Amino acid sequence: CASSFWQGENQPQHF.

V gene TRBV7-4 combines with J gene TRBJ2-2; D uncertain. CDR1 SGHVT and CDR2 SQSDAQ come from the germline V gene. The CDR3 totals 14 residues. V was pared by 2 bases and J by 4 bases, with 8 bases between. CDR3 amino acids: CASSLHLATGELFF. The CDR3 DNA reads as TGTGCCAGCAGCTTACACCTGGCCACCGGGGAGCTGTTTTTT.

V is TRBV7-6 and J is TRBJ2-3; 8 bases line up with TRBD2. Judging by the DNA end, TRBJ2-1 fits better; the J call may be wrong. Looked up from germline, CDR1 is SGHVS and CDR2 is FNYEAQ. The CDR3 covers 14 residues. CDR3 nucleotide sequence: TGTGCCAGCAGCTTTAGCGGGGAGTTCTATGAGCAGTTCTTC. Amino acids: CASSFSGEFYEQFF.

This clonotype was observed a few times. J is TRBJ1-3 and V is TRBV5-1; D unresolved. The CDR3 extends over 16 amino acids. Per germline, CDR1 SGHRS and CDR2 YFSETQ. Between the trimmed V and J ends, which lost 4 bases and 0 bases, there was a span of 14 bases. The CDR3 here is CASSALTTSSGNTIYF. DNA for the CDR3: TGCGCCAGCAGCGCACTGACAACCAGCTCTGGAAACACCATATATTTT.

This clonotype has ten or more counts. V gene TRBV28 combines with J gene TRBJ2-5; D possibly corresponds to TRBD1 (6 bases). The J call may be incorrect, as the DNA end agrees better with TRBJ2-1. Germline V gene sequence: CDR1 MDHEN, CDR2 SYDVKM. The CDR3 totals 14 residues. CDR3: CASSTRGNWETQFF. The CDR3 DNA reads TGTGCCAGCAGTACTAGGGGGAATTGGGAGACCCAGTTCTTC.

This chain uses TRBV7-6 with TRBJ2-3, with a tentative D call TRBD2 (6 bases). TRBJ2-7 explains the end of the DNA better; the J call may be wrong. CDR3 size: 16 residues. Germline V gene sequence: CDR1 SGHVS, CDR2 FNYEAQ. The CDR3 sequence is CASSYRIGGAAYEQYF. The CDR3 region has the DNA TGTGCCAGCAGCTACCGGATTGGCGGGGCGGCCTACGAGCAGTACTTC.

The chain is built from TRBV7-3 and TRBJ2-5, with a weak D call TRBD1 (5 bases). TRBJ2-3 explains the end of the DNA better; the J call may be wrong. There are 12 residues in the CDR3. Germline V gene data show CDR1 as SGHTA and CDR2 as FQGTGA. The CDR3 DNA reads TGTGCCAGCACCATGGTGGGGCAGCCGCAGTATTTT. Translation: CASTMVGQPQYF.

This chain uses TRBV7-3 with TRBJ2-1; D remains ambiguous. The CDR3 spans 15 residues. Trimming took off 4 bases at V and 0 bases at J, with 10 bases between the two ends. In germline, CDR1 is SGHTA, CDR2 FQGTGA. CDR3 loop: CASSSAHSSYNEQFF. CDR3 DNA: TGTGCCAGCAGCTCGGCCCACAGCTCCTACAATGAGCAGTTCTTC. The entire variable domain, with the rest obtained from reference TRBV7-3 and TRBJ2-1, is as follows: GAGVSQTPSNKVTEKGKYVELRCDPISGHTALYWYRQSLGQGPEFLIYFQGTGAADDSGLPNDRFFAVRPEGSVSTLKIQRTERGDSAVYLCASSSAHSSYNEQFFGPGTRLTVL.

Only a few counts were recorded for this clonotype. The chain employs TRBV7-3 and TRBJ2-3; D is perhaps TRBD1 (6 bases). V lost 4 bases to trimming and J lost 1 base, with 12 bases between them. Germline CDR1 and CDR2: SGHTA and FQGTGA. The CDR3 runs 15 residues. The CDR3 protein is CASSWTVTRTDTQYF. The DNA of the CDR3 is TGTGCCAGCAGCTGGACAGTGACTCGCACAGATACGCAGTATTTT.

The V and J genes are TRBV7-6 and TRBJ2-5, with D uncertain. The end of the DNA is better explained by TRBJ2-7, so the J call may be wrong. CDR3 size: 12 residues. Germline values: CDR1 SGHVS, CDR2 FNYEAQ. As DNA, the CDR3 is TGTGCCAGCAGCTCGGGTCGGAACGAGCAGTACTTC. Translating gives CASSSGRNEQYF.

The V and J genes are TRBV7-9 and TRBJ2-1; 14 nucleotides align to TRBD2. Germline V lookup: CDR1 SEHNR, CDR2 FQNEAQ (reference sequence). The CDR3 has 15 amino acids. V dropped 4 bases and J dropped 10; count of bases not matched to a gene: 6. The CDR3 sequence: CASSSGLAGDREQFF. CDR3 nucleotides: TGTGCCAGCAGCTCGGGACTAGCGGGAGATCGGGAGCAGTTCTTC. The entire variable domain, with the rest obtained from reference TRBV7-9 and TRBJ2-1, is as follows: DTGVSQNPRHKITKRGQNVTFRCDPISEHNRLYWYRQTLGQGPEFLTYFQNEAQLEKSRLLSDRFSAERPKGSFSTLEIQRTEQGDSAMYLCASSSGLAGDREQFFGPGTRLTVL.

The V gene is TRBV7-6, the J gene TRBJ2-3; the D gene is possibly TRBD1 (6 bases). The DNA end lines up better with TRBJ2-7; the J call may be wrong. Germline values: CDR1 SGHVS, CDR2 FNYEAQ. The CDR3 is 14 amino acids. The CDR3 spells CASSLRGNLGEQYF. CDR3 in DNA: TGTGCCAGCAGCCTCAGGGGTAACCTGGGGGAGCAGTACTTC.

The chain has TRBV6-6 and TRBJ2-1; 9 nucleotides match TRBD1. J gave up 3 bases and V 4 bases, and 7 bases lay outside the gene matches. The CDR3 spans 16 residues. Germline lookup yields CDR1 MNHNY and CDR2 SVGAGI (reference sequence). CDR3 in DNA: TGTGCCAGCAGTTTCGGTGGGACAGGGAACTACAATGAGCAGTTCTTC. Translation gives CASSFGGTGNYNEQFF.

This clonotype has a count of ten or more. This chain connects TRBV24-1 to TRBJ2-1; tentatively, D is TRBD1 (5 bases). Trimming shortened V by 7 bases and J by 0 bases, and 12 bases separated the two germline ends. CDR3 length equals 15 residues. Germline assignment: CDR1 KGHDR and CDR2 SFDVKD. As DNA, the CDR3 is TGTGCCACCAGCCACAGGCCTTACTCCTACAATGAGCAGTTCTTC. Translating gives CATSHRPYSYNEQFF.

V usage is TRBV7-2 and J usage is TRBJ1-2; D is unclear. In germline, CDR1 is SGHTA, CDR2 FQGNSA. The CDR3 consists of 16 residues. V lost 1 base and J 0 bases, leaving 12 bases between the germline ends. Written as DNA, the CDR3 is TGTGCCAGCAGCTTAGTGGGAGGGCGGGCTAACTATGGCTACACCTTC. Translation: CASSLVGGRANYGYTF.

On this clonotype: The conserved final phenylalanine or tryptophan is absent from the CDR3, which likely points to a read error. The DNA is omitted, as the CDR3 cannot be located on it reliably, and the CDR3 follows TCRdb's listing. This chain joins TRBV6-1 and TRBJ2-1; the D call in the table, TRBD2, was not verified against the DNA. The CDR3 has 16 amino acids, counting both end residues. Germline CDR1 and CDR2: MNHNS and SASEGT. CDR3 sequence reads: CASSELSVNSPLHFGN.

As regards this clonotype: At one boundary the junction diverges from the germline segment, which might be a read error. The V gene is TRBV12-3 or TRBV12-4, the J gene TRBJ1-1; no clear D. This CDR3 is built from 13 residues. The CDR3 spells CASRLRVNTEAFF. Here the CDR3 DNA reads TGTGCCAGCCGTTTACGGGTGAACACTGAAGCTTTCTTT.

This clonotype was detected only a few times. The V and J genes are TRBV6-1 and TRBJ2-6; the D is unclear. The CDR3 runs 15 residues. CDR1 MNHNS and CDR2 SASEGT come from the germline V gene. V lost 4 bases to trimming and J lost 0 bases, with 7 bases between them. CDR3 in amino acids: CASSAESSGANVLTF. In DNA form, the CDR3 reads TGTGCCAGCAGTGCAGAGAGCTCTGGGGCCAACGTCCTGACTTTC.